A selection of T cell receptor beta chains follows, all from one sample in a study of glioma-infiltrating T cells after dendritic cell vaccination. Libraries were prepared by immunoSEQ multiplex PCR; TCRdb keeps only in-frame clonotypes and omits some of them. The sample contains 2,500 or so clones, roughly 85% of which appear only once. The sample here was tumor tissue, taken after dendritic cell vaccination. The receptor set was obtained from a human donor with glioblastoma. Both conserved end residues are part of each CDR3. A D gene is named only where the DNA matches it firmly.

NA	TRBV30	CAWSSGLNTEAFF
NA	TRBV5-8	CASSPRHSGNTIYF
NA	TRBV19	CASSIEQGRSGEQFF
TRBD1	TRBV10-3	CAIRQDPGQGVIAFF
TRBD1	TRBV11-2	CASSLERQGNSPLHF
TRBD1	TRBV15	CATSTPGQGGRKLFF
TRBD2	TRBV29-1	CSGKLAGSYNEQFF
NA	TRBV30	CAWSREVPGNTIYF
NA	TRBV2	CASSGGLAVGQYF
NA	TRBV27	CASSPAGYGYTF
TRBD1	TRBV5-8	CASSFPGQSYGYTF
NA	TRBV7-9	CASSLEGFGYGYTF
TRBD1	TRBV4-1	CASSGTGETQYF
NA	TRBV13	CASSLGGRTTYEQYF
TRBD1	TRBV5-6	CASSSAGQGMDGYTF
NA	TRBV2	CASSEQTNTGELFF
NA	TRBV19	CASGHRGGEQYF
NA	TRBV12-5	CASGLVQSGNEKLFF
NA	TRBV10-3	CAITTGSNSPLHF
NA	TRBV14	CASSQELRAETQYF
TRBD2	TRBV10-3	CAIKRAGGPADTQYF
NA	TRBV6-5	CASSYRTNRENYGYTF
NA	TRBV27	CASSPREVKGYTF
TRBD1	TRBV7-9	CASSLGQGVGTDTQYF
NA	TRBV7-9	CASSFGLNNSPLHF
TRBD2	TRBV5-6	CASSLVWRTSGSSAGELFF
TRBD1	TRBV12-5	CASGLVLSGGDAEAFF
NA	TRBV6-1	CASSEVGGTEAFF
NA	TRBV12-5	CASGLVSGSQPQHF
NA	TRBV5-1	CASSLTTPRGGGEKLFF
TRBD2	TRBV5-5	CASSHGLAQSSGEQFF
TRBD1	TRBV28	CATEDRGLLVSGANVLTF
TRBD2	TRBV6-5	CASSYGRGGQDEQYF
NA	TRBV25-1	CASSDPRGSYYGYTF
TRBD2	TRBV5-1	CASSRTSEETQYF
NA	TRBV11-2	CASTPSGIMNYGYTF
TRBD2	TRBV29-1	CSVGVGLAGLTDTQYF
TRBD2	TRBV6-5	CASSYSGTSNEQFF